This T cell receptor beta chain derives from a study of blood T cell repertoires in COVID-19. Study-wide background: From T cells, B-cell-depleted T cells, or PBMCs came the material, which was cDNA or gDNA.

The method was immunoSEQ multiplex PCR; TCRdb's version includes in-frame clones alone and lacks a portion of them. The sample gives 53,000 or so clones, roughly 90% of which show up once; around 3% is in the top ten. Germline assignment: CDR1 SGDLS and CDR2 YYNGEE. V gave up 2 bases and J gave up 8 bases; unmatched junction bases: 3. This CDR3 is built from 13 residues. The rearrangement uses TRBV9 and TRBJ2-2, with 7 bases that match TRBD1. This sequence was found in a human donor in a cohort sampled during active COVID-19. Specimen: peripheral blood. The CDR3, as DNA: TGTGCCAGCAGCGTCGACAGGGAAGGGGAGCTGTTTTTT. Translation gives CASSVDREGELFF.